The source of this T cell receptor (beta chain) is a study of blood T cell repertoires in COVID-19. The overall study: From T cells, B-cell-depleted T cells, or PBMCs came the material, which was cDNA or gDNA.

Assay used: immunoSEQ multiplex PCR; TCRdb lists only in-frame clones, some missing. There are under 70,000 clones in the sample; roughly 80% occur only once, and roughly 14% lies in the top ten. V lost 8 bases and J 4 bases, leaving 11 bases between the germline ends. CDR3 length: 12 amino acids. The chain is built from TRBV12-3 or TRBV12-4 and TRBJ1-1; maybe TRBD1 (5 bases). The sample consisted of peripheral blood. The clonotype originates from a woman between 70 and 85 years old with acute or convalescent COVID-19. The CDR3 coding sequence is TGTGCCAGCGCAGGGTTTGTCACTGAAGCTTTCTTT. This sequence encodes CASAGFVTEAFF.